This T cell receptor (beta chain) was recovered during a study of control samples from healthy donors and cancer patients. Germline V CDR1 and CDR2: MGHRA, YSYEKL. Trimming stripped 1 base from V and 5 bases from J, with 14 bases between. This CDR3 contains 15 residues. The data were produced by immunoSEQ multiplex PCR, yet TCRdb's version contains in-frame clones alone and is incomplete. The table has roughly 20,000 clones, roughly four fifths seen once. V gene TRBV4-1 combines with J gene TRBJ1-1; D is unresolved. Material: PBMCs. The receptor was isolated from an elderly man with head and neck cancer. This CDR3 is CASSQGSGSMTEAFF. As DNA, the CDR3 is TGCGCCAGCAGCCAAGGGTCCGGGTCGATGACTGAAGCTTTCTTT.